This passage covers 13 T cell receptor beta chains from one sample sequenced in a study of blood T cell repertoires in COVID-19. Assay used: immunoSEQ multiplex PCR; TCRdb lists only in-frame clones, some missing. The sample holds tens of thousands of clones, more than 85% seen once. The sample was peripheral blood. The receptors were gathered from a man in his 70s with active COVID-19.

The chain couples TRBV9 to TRBJ2-3, with D maybe TRBD2 (6 bases). Per germline, CDR1 SGDLS and CDR2 YYNGEE. This CDR3 comprises 13 residues. Deletions cut 4 bases from V and 9 bases from J, with 15 bases between. The CDR3 loop reads CASSLRETGTQYF. As DNA, the CDR3 is TGTGCCAGCAGCCTACGGGAGACGGGGACGCAGTATTTT. The whole variable domain, filled in from reference TRBV9 and TRBJ2-3, reads DSGVTQTPKHLITATGQRVTLRCSPRSGDLSVYWYQQSLDQGLQFLIQYYNGEERAKGNILERFSAQQFPDLHSELNLSSLELGDSALYFCASSLRETGTQYFGPGTRLTVL.

This clone is a singleton in its sample. The chain joins TRBV6-4 to TRBJ2-6; TRBD1 agrees at 9 bases. Germline trimming cut 2 bases from V and 4 bases from J; bases unmatched to any gene: 9. The V gene's germline CDR1 is MRHNA and CDR2 SNTAGT. The CDR3 is made up of 18 amino acids. The CDR3 spells CASSDGGQGRTGANVLTF. CDR3 nucleotide sequence: TGTGCCAGCAGTGACGGAGGACAGGGGCGAACGGGGGCCAACGTCCTGACTTTC.

This chain uses TRBV19 with TRBJ2-3; 11 bases map to TRBD2. The CDR3 is 17 residues long. Trimming at V came to 6 bases and at J to 4 bases, leaving 12 bases not matched to a gene. Germline loops: CDR1 LNHDA, CDR2 SQIVND (reference sequence). In DNA form, the CDR3 reads TGTGCCAGTAGCCGTCGACTAGCGGGGTTGTTGGCAGATACGCAGTATTTT. Its translation is CASSRRLAGLLADTQYF.

The count of this clone is one. This sequence joins TRBV11-3 and TRBJ2-3, with TRBD2 as a possible D gene (5 bases). The CDR3 runs to 13 residues. The ends were cut back, 5 bases at V and 4 bases at J, with 10 bases in the middle. Germline CDR1 and CDR2: SGHNT and YENEEA. This CDR3 is CASSPRDSDTQYF. In DNA form, the CDR3 reads TGTGCCAGCAGCCCCCGGGATTCAGATACGCAGTATTTT.

This clone was seen only once. The rearrangement joins TRBV5-4 to TRBJ2-1; the D gene is possibly TRBD1 (5 bases). V lost 2 bases to trimming and J lost 6 bases, with 9 bases between them. The CDR3 sequence is 13 residues long. From germline, CDR1 is SGHNT and CDR2 YYREEE (reference sequence). CDR3 loop: CASSFRASNEQFF. CDR3 bases: TGTGCCAGCAGCTTCAGGGCTTCCAATGAGCAGTTCTTC.

The rearrangement joins TRBV19 to TRBJ1-5; D is uncertain. The CDR3 runs 15 residues. Germline loops: CDR1 LNHDA, CDR2 SQIVND (reference sequence). The V and J ends lost 3 bases and 4 bases respectively, with 13 bases between them. CDR3 protein: CASSIGGRPNQPQHF. CDR3 in DNA: TGTGCCAGTAGTATCGGCGGGCGGCCGAATCAGCCCCAGCATTTT.

CDR3 in amino acids: CASSRGLASSYEQYF. The CDR3 DNA is TGTGCCAGCAGCAGGGGACTAGCGTCCTCCTACGAGCAGTACTTC. The rearrangement uses TRBV5-8 and TRBJ2-7, with 10 bases identical to TRBD2. The germline CDR1 and CDR2 sequences are SGHTS and YDEGEE. Trimming cost V 4 bases and J 0 bases; bases outside gene matches: 4. CDR3 size: 15 residues. The full variable domain, its missing parts supplied by reference TRBV5-8 and TRBJ2-7, is EAGVTQSPTHLIKTRGQQATLRCSPISGHTSVYWYQQALGLGLQFLLWYDEGEERNRGNFPPRFSGRQFPNYSSELNVNALELEDSALYLCASSRGLASSYEQYFGPGTRLTVT.

V usage is TRBV4-1 and J usage is TRBJ1-5; the D is unclear. The CDR3 extends over 15 amino acids. V shed 4 bases and J shed 5 bases, with 15 bases lying between them. From germline, CDR1 is MGHRA and CDR2 YSYEKL. CDR3 amino acids: CASSLIRGRDQPQHF. The CDR3 bases are TGCGCCAGCAGCCTGATTCGGGGAAGGGATCAGCCCCAGCATTTT.

This CDR3 reads CASSLTGNEAFF. CDR3 nucleotides: TGTGCCAGCAGTTTAACAGGGAATGAAGCTTTCTTT. This rearrangement joins TRBV12-3 or TRBV12-4 to TRBJ1-1; a possible D gene is TRBD1 (6 bases). Trimming stripped 2 bases from V and 7 bases from J, with 8 bases between. The CDR3 has 12 residues.

A few counts support this clone. The V call is TRBV27, the J call TRBJ1-1, with 7 bases matching TRBD1. Germline V lookup: CDR1 MNHEY, CDR2 SMNVEV (reference sequence). The CDR3 has 14 residues. Trimming took 6 bases from V and 6 from J; bases not matched to a gene: 10. The CDR3 sequence is CASRPTGAWAEAFF. The CDR3 coding sequence is TGTGCCAGCAGGCCCACAGGGGCTTGGGCTGAAGCTTTCTTT.

The V and J genes are TRBV7-2 and TRBJ2-5, with no clear D. Trimming took 5 bases from V and 4 from J, leaving 8 bases between them. The germline gives CDR1 SGHTA, CDR2 FQGNSA. The CDR3 spans 12 residues. The CDR3 loop is CASSRRGETQYF. The CDR3 DNA follows: TGTGCCAGCAGCCGACGAGGAGAGACCCAGTACTTC. Filled out from reference TRBV7-2 and TRBJ2-5, the complete variable domain reads GAGVSQSPSNKVTEKGKDVELRCDPISGHTALYWYRQSLGQGLEFLIYFQGNSAPDKSGLPSDRFSAERTGGSVSTLTIQRTQQEDSAVYLCASSRRGETQYFGPGTRLLVL.

The table lists this clone with a count of one. This chain uses TRBV20-1 with TRBJ2-5; no clear D. Germline V gene sequence: CDR1 DFQATT, CDR2 SNEGSKA (reference sequence). Trimming stripped 3 bases from V and 5 bases from J, with 7 bases between. This CDR3 spans 11 amino acids. CDR3 nucleotide sequence: TGCAGTGCTAGCCTGAGGGAGACCCAGTACTTC. It codes for CSASLRETQYF.

V usage is TRBV5-1 and J usage is TRBJ2-1; 11 bases align to TRBD2. Per the germline V gene, CDR1 is SGHRS and CDR2 is YFSETQ. Trimming removed 0 bases from V and 8 bases from J; junction bases left unmatched: 7. The CDR3 is 16 amino acids. The CDR3 DNA follows: TGCGCCAGCAGCTTGGAACTGACTAGCGGGATCGATGAGCAGTTCTTC. Encoded protein: CASSLELTSGIDEQFF.